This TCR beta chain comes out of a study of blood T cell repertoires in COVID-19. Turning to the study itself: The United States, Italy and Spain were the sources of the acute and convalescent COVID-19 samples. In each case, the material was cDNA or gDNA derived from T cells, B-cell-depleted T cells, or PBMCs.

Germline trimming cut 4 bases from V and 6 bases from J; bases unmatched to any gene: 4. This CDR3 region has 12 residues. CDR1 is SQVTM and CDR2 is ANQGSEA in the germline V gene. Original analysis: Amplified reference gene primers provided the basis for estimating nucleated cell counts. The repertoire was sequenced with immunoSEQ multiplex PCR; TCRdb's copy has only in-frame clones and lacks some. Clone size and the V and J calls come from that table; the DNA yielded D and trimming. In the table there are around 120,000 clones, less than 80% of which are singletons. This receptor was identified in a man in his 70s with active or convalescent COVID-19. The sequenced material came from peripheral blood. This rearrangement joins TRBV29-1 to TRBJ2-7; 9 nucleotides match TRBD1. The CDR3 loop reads CSVGGQGAEQYF. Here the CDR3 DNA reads TGCAGCGTTGGGGGACAGGGAGCCGAGCAGTACTTC.